The 30 T cell receptor beta chains reported below all come from one sample, sequenced in a study of shared clonotypes between healthy human individuals. Assay: immunoSEQ multiplex PCR; the TCRdb copy retains only in-frame clones and omits some. The repertoire includes about half a million clones, around 80% of them detected once, and around 11% sits in the top ten. Input material: PBMCs. The receptor source for this set is a woman in her 40s in good health. Some clones in this sample may be carry-over from other donors' samples.

The chain employs TRBV30 and TRBJ2-7; 8 positions match TRBD1. This CDR3 has 13 residues. Unmatched junction bases numbered 2, after V lost 3 bases and J lost 1 base. Germline V gene sequence: CDR1 GTSNPN, CDR2 SVGIG (reference sequence). CDR3 residues: CAWRGQGSYEQYF. The CDR3 nucleotides read TGTGCCTGGAGAGGACAGGGATCCTACGAGCAGTACTTC.

The chain uses TRBV5-1 and TRBJ1-2, with 8 bases lining up with TRBD1. This CDR3 region has 14 residues. Germline V gene sequence: CDR1 SGHRS, CDR2 YFSETQ. The J segment lost 2 bases and the V segment lost 4 bases, leaving 4 bases of the junction unmatched. CDR3 sequence reads: CASSPTGGNYGYTF. CDR3 DNA: TGCGCCAGCAGCCCAACAGGGGGGAACTATGGCTACACCTTC.

V usage is TRBV19 and J usage is TRBJ1-4; D may be TRBD1 (5 bases). From germline, CDR1 is LNHDA and CDR2 SQIVND (reference sequence). V was shortened by 7 bases and J by 2 bases, with 11 bases between the two germline ends. The CDR3 is made up of 14 amino acids. In DNA form, the CDR3 reads TGTGCCAGTACTCCAGGGAGGACTAATGAAAAACTGTTTTTT. Encoded protein: CASTPGRTNEKLFF.

This clone showed up just once. The CDR3 reads CASGRGTSGETQYF. The CDR3 coding sequence is TGTGCCAGCGGTAGAGGGACTAGCGGAGAGACCCAGTACTTC. The chain joins TRBV7-9 to TRBJ2-5; 11 bases align to TRBD2. Trimming took 8 bases from V and 4 from J; bases not matched to a gene: 6. This CDR3 contains 14 residues. Germline lookup yields CDR1 SEHNR and CDR2 FQNEAQ (reference sequence). The full variable domain, completed using reference TRBV7-9 and TRBJ2-5, is DTGVSQNPRHKITKRGQNVTFRCDPISEHNRLYWYRQTLGQGPEFLTYFQNEAQLEKSRLLSDRFSAERPKGSFSTLEIQRTEQGDSAMYLCASGRGTSGETQYFGPGTRLLVL.

The J gene is TRBJ2-1, the V gene TRBV5-1; D remains unclear. The CDR3 extends over 13 amino acids. Trimming stripped 3 bases from V and 5 bases from J, with 9 bases between. Germline V lookup: CDR1 SGHRS, CDR2 YFSETQ. CDR3: CASSSPENNEQFF. The DNA for the CDR3 is TGCGCCAGCAGCTCGCCGGAGAACAATGAGCAGTTCTTC.

The J gene is TRBJ2-1, the V gene TRBV30; D remains unclear. Trimming stripped 3 bases from V and 8 bases from J, with 11 bases between. This CDR3 is built from 12 residues. Looked up from germline, CDR1 is GTSNPN and CDR2 is SVGIG (reference sequence). CDR3 in amino acids: CAWRGSRDEQFF. In nucleotides, the CDR3 is TGTGCCTGGAGGGGTTCCCGCGATGAGCAGTTCTTC.

This chain connects TRBV2 to TRBJ2-7; 9 bases are shared with TRBD1. The junction had 8 bases not matched to a gene; V was cut back by 8 bases and J by 3 bases. The CDR3 totals 14 residues. Germline CDR1 is SNHLY and CDR2 is FYNNEI. The CDR3 DNA follows: TGTGCCAGCCGACGGGACAGGGTCTACTACGAGCAGTACTTC. It specifies CASRRDRVYYEQYF.

The chain employs TRBV19 and TRBJ1-2, with 9 bases identical to TRBD1. Germline assignment: CDR1 LNHDA and CDR2 SQIVND (reference sequence). The CDR3 has 15 residues. J gave up 2 bases and V 4 bases, and 5 bases lay outside the gene matches. The CDR3 DNA reads TGTGCCAGTAGTAACTACAGGGGGCGCAACTATGGCTACACCTTC. As protein: CASSNYRGRNYGYTF.

The rearrangement links TRBV9 to TRBJ2-7; D remains unclear. The V end lost 7 bases, the J end lost 0 bases, and 14 bases lay between the germline ends. Germline-derived CDR1 and CDR2 are SGDLS and YYNGEE. The CDR3 is 14 amino acids. The CDR3 sequence: CASQRGTLSYEQYF. DNA of the CDR3: TGTGCCAGCCAGAGAGGCACCCTCTCCTACGAGCAGTACTTC.

The chain uses TRBV6-5 and TRBJ2-1; 7 bases align to TRBD2. Germline CDR1 MNHEY, CDR2 SVGAGI. The ends lost 7 bases at V and 4 bases at J; junction bases unmatched: 7. There are 14 residues in the CDR3. The chain's CDR3 is CASTLAEPYNEQFF. In DNA, the CDR3 is TGTGCCAGCACGCTAGCGGAGCCATACAATGAGCAGTTCTTC.

This clone was seen many times. This chain links TRBV28 with TRBJ2-2; weak D call: TRBD1 (5 bases). The V end was cut by 7 bases, the J end by 5 bases, with 20 bases between. CDR1 is MDHEN and CDR2 is SYDVKM in the germline V gene. CDR3 size: 16 residues. This chain's CDR3 is CASKSPLGSGTGELFF. CDR3 bases: TGTGCCAGCAAATCTCCGCTAGGGTCAGGGACCGGGGAGCTGTTTTTT.

V gene TRBV5-4 combines with J gene TRBJ1-1; D is possibly TRBD1 (5 bases). Germline V gives CDR1 SGHNT, CDR2 YYREEE (reference sequence). The CDR3 is made up of 15 amino acids. V was clipped by 4 bases and J by 6 bases, with 19 bases between them. The DNA of the CDR3 is TGTGCCAGCAGCCCACCACGGGGACTCGGTGCTGAAGCTTTCTTT. As protein: CASSPPRGLGAEAFF. The full variable domain, in which reference TRBV5-4 and TRBJ1-1 provide the parts outside the CDR3, is ETGVTQSPTHLIKTRGQQVTLRCSSQSGHNTVSWYQQALGQGPQFIFQYYREEENGRGNFPPRFSGLQFPNYSSELNVNALELDDSALYLCASSPPRGLGAEAFFGQGTRLTVV.

The gene calls are TRBV6-5 and TRBJ2-7; TRBD2 is a possible D gene (7 bases). CDR1 and CDR2 from the germline V gene are MNHEY and SVGAGI. V lost 0 bases and J 5 bases, leaving 14 bases between the germline ends. CDR3 length: 15 residues. CDR3 DNA: TGTGCCAGCAGTTACTCGTGGGGGGGCGGGAACGAGCAGTACTTC. Amino acids: CASSYSWGGGNEQYF.

Comment on this clone: A much larger clone lies one base from this, so it may be a read error. This rearrangement joins TRBV11-2 to TRBJ1-4; tentative D call: TRBD1 (6 bases). This CDR3 is built from 16 residues. CDR1 SGHAT and CDR2 FQNNGV come from the germline V gene. V was cut by 5 bases and J by 4 bases, with 17 bases left in between. The chain's CDR3 is CASSLRTEFRNEKLFF. As DNA, the CDR3 is TGTGCCAGCAGCCTCCGGACAGAGTTTCGTAATGAAAAACTGTTTTTT.

The chain joins TRBV2 to TRBJ2-4; a weak D match, TRBD1 (5 bases). Trimming stripped 2 bases from V and 11 bases from J, with 16 bases between. The CDR3 length is 14 residues. Per germline, CDR1 SNHLY and CDR2 FYNNEI. The CDR3 here is CASSESSGRRVQYF. The CDR3 nucleotides read TGTGCCAGCAGTGAATCATCGGGTCGCAGGGTTCAGTACTTC.

This chain connects TRBV7-9 to TRBJ1-2; 7 bases align to TRBD1. Per the germline V gene, CDR1 is SEHNR and CDR2 is FQNEAQ (reference sequence). The CDR3 totals 14 residues. Trimming at V came to 3 bases and at J to 5 bases, leaving 6 bases not matched to a gene. CDR3 region: CASSFPTGTYGYTF. The CDR3 region has the DNA TGTGCCAGCAGCTTCCCGACAGGGACTTATGGCTACACCTTC.

The chain links TRBV18 to TRBJ1-1, with 10 bases aligning to TRBD1. This CDR3 has 16 amino acids. V lost 6 bases, J lost 1 base, and 8 bases stayed unmatched. Germline loops: CDR1 KGHSH, CDR2 LQKENI. The CDR3 protein is CASSVGTGEQNTEAFF. The CDR3 DNA follows: TGTGCCAGCTCTGTGGGGACAGGGGAGCAGAACACTGAAGCTTTCTTT.

This clone turned up a few times. Other DNA sequences in the same sample also yield this CDR3. The chain carries TRBV4-1 and TRBJ2-7, with D perhaps matching TRBD2 (5 bases). Trimming stripped 1 base from V and 2 bases from J, with 15 bases between. From germline, CDR1 is MGHRA and CDR2 YSYEKL. This CDR3 has 16 amino acids. CDR3: CASSQGRGIGPYEQYF. The DNA for the CDR3 is TGCGCCAGCAGCCAAGGTCGGGGAATCGGGCCCTACGAGCAGTACTTC.

The V and J genes are TRBV28 and TRBJ1-1; D gene unclear. The CDR3 length is 14 residues. CDR1 and CDR2 (germline): MDHEN, SYDVKM. Between the trimmed V and J ends, which lost 2 bases and 1 base, there was a span of 8 bases. CDR3 nucleotide sequence: TGTGCCAGCAGTTTAGGGAGCCGGAACACTGAAGCTTTCTTT. Amino acid sequence: CASSLGSRNTEAFF.

This clone came up once. The rearrangement links TRBV10-1 to TRBJ2-3, with 8 nucleotides matching TRBD2. The CDR3 has 18 amino acids. Germline V gene lookup returns CDR1 WNHNN and CDR2 SYGVQD (reference sequence). V shed 3 bases, J shed 5 bases, and the junction held 16 bases outside the gene matches. Here the CDR3 DNA reads TGCGCCAGCAGTGAAGGTGCGTGGAGCGGGAGATCAGGAGATACGCAGTATTTT. Protein: CASSEGAWSGRSGDTQYF.

J is TRBJ2-1 and V is TRBV11-3; TRBD2 matches 8 bases. Germline values: CDR1 SGHNT, CDR2 YENEEA. The CDR3 has 16 amino acids. The V and J ends lost 1 base and 4 bases, in that order; junction bases with no gene match: 6. CDR3 sequence (DNA): TGTGCCAGCAGCTTAGCCCGCGGGGGGATTTACAATGAGCAGTTCTTC. Protein product: CASSLARGGIYNEQFF.

This clone came up many times. The chain recombines TRBV7-2 with TRBJ2-1; D call uncertain. The CDR3 is made up of 16 amino acids. V lost 5 bases to trimming and J lost 7 bases, with 21 bases between them. Per the germline V gene, CDR1 is SGHTA and CDR2 is FQGNSA. The CDR3 coding sequence is TGTGCCAGCAGCCCCGCGGTGGGGATGTCGAAGAATGAGCAGTTCTTC. Amino acid sequence: CASSPAVGMSKNEQFF.

V is TRBV28 and J is TRBJ2-1, with D possibly TRBD2 on 6 matching bases. Trimming pared 6 bases from V and 5 bases from J, leaving 11 bases between. This CDR3 spans 13 amino acids. CDR1 MDHEN and CDR2 SYDVKM come from the germline V gene. DNA of the CDR3: TGTGCCAGCAGGTCGGGCGGGAACAATGAGCAGTTCTTC. Translating gives CASRSGGNNEQFF.

This clone has a single count. The V and J genes are TRBV30 and TRBJ1-2, with a possible D match to TRBD1 (5 bases). The CDR3 covers 16 residues. Deletions cut 3 bases from V and 5 bases from J, with 22 bases between. The germline V gene encodes CDR1 GTSNPN and CDR2 SVGIG (reference sequence). The CDR3 region is CAWSLDTGTLVYGYTF. CDR3 in DNA: TGTGCCTGGAGCCTTGATACCGGGACTCTCGTTTATGGCTACACCTTC.

The chain links TRBV27 to TRBJ2-1; D unresolved. The germline CDR1 and CDR2 sequences are MNHEY and SMNVEV (reference sequence). The CDR3 is 14 residues long. V was clipped by 3 bases and J by 6 bases, with 12 bases between them. The CDR3 nucleotides read TGTGCCAGCAGTTTGCGGCAGAACTCCAATGAGCAGTTCTTC. This translates into CASSLRQNSNEQFF.

The CDR3 loop is CASSSWTTSDTQYF. The CDR3 nucleotides are TGCGCCAGCAGCTCCTGGACTACCTCAGATACGCAGTATTTT. This chain links TRBV5-1 with TRBJ2-3; TRBD2 is a possible D gene (6 bases). The ends were cut back, 3 bases at V and 4 bases at J, with 12 bases in the middle. In germline, CDR1 is SGHRS, CDR2 YFSETQ. There are 14 residues in the CDR3.

On this clone itself: The junction differs from germline at one of its ends, possibly a read error. This chain joins TRBV2 and TRBJ2-2; possibly TRBD1 for D (6 bases). Per the germline V gene, CDR1 is SNHLY and CDR2 is FYNNEI. CDR3 length: 16 amino acids. The CDR3 spells CASSGTWVGLTGELFF. The CDR3 bases are TGTGCCAGCTCCGGGACATGGGTCGGCCTCACCGGTGAGCTGTTTTTT. Full variable domain (remainder filled in from reference TRBV2 and TRBJ2-2): EPEVTQTPSHQVTQMGQEVILRCVPISNHLYFYWYRQILGQKVEFLVSFYNNEISEKSEIFDDQFSVERPDGSNFTLKIRSTKLEDSAMYFCASSGTWVGLTGELFFGEGSRLTVL.

The V and J genes are TRBV2 and TRBJ2-2; 9 bases are a match to TRBD1. J gave up 4 bases and V 6 bases, and 12 bases lay outside the gene matches. The CDR3 runs 17 residues. Germline CDR1 and CDR2: SNHLY and FYNNEI. CDR3 sequence reads: CASRSRTGVGLTGELFF. CDR3 in DNA: TGTGCCAGCAGATCACGGACAGGGGTCGGTCTCACCGGGGAGCTGTTTTTT.

The rearrangement joins TRBV6-6 to TRBJ2-1; 11 bases agree with TRBD1. Losses at the gene ends were 6 bases for V and 8 bases for J; bases not matched to a gene: 9. This CDR3 is built from 15 residues. CDR1 and CDR2 (germline): MNHNY, SVGAGI (reference sequence). The CDR3 nucleotides read TGTGCCAGCAGCTCCCGAGGACAGGGGGCCTATGAGCAGTTCTTC. Protein sequence: CASSSRGQGAYEQFF.

The chain is built from TRBV5-1 and TRBJ2-7; the D gene is possibly TRBD1 (5 bases). V lost 3 bases to trimming and J lost 0 bases, with 13 bases between them. The CDR3 has 15 residues. In germline, CDR1 is SGHRS, CDR2 YFSETQ. The CDR3 region is CASSYTGILSYEQYF. The CDR3 DNA is TGCGCCAGCAGCTACACAGGCATACTCTCCTACGAGCAGTACTTC.